A single sample gave rise to the 25 T cell receptor beta chains below, sequenced in a study of graft-versus-host responses after intestinal transplantation. No cognate antigen is known for these TCRs. Assay: immunoSEQ multiplex PCR; the TCRdb copy retains only in-frame clones and omits some. The data show roughly 120,000 clones, with just over 90% seen just once and about 0.2% held by the top ten. This sample comprised unstimulated CD4+ T cells sorted from spleen or lymph node cells, obtained before transplant. These receptors came from a human donor who was the organ donor for an intestinal transplant.

The genes are TRBV5-1 and TRBJ1-2, with D unclear. V was clipped by 0 bases and J by 0 bases, with 9 bases between them. CDR1 and CDR2 from the germline V gene are SGHRS and YFSETQ. The CDR3 runs to 15 residues. The CDR3 sequence: CASSLAVGTNYGYTF. The CDR3 region has the DNA TGCGCCAGCAGCTTGGCCGTAGGGACTAACTATGGCTACACCTTC.

This clone occurred a few times. The gene calls are TRBV5-1 and TRBJ2-1; weak D call: TRBD2 (6 bases). Trimming removed 0 bases from V and 9 bases from J, with 10 bases in between. Germline CDR1 is SGHRS and CDR2 is YFSETQ. The CDR3 length is 13 residues. The CDR3, as DNA: TGCGCCAGCAGCTTGGCCGGGGGTACTGAGCAGTTCTTC. Encoded protein: CASSLAGGTEQFF. Using reference TRBV5-1 and TRBJ2-1 for the parts outside the CDR3, the full variable domain is KAGVTQTPRYLIKTRGQQVTLSCSPISGHRSVSWYQQTPGQGLQFLFEYFSETQRNKGNFPGRFSGRQFSNSRSEMNVSTLELGDSALYLCASSLAGGTEQFFGPGTRLTVL.

The chain joins TRBV4-2 to TRBJ1-5; 11 bases fit TRBD1. Germline V gene lookup returns CDR1 LGHNA and CDR2 YNFKEQ. CDR3 size: 18 residues. Germline trimming cut 0 bases from V and 5 bases from J; bases unmatched to any gene: 9. Here the CDR3 reads CASSQDAQRTGGHQPQHF. CDR3 sequence (DNA): TGTGCCAGCAGCCAAGATGCTCAGAGGACAGGGGGCCATCAGCCCCAGCATTTT.

The chain links TRBV2 to TRBJ2-1; D ambiguous. The V gene lost 7 bases and the J gene lost 6 bases, with 7 bases spanning the gap. Germline assignment: CDR1 SNHLY and CDR2 FYNNEI. The CDR3 is 11 amino acids. This CDR3 reads CASMLVNEQFF. The CDR3 DNA follows: TGTGCCAGCATGCTAGTCAATGAGCAGTTCTTC.

The chain combines TRBV5-4 with TRBJ2-3; D might be TRBD1 or TRBD2, each matching 5 bases. Germline values: CDR1 SGHNT, CDR2 YYREEE (reference sequence). The CDR3 loop spans 13 amino acids. V was clipped by 3 bases and J by 0 bases, with 5 bases between them. The CDR3 loop reads CASSWDSTDTQYF. Written as DNA, the CDR3 is TGTGCCAGCAGCTGGGACAGCACAGATACGCAGTATTTT.

The V gene is TRBV19, the J gene TRBJ2-1; TRBD2 matches at 8 bases. Germline lookup yields CDR1 LNHDA and CDR2 SQIVND (reference sequence). Trimming took 3 bases from V and 0 from J; bases not matched to a gene: 1. CDR3 length equals 15 residues. In DNA form, the CDR3 reads TGTGCCAGTAGTATGGCGGGAGGCTCCTACAATGAGCAGTTCTTC. Its protein is CASSMAGGSYNEQFF.

The chain couples TRBV15 to TRBJ2-4, with D unresolved. Trimming left V 0 bases short and J 2 bases short, with 8 bases between. Germline V lookup: CDR1 LNHNV, CDR2 YYDKDF (reference sequence). The CDR3 has 15 residues. The CDR3 region is CATSRDGGTKNIQYF. CDR3 nucleotides: TGTGCCACCAGCAGAGACGGTGGGACCAAAAACATTCAGTACTTC. Filled out from reference TRBV15 and TRBJ2-4, the complete variable domain reads DAMVIQNPRYQVTQFGKPVTLSCSQTLNHNVMYWYQQKSSQAPKLLFHYYDKDFNNEADTPDNFQSRRPNTSFCFLDIRSPGLGDTAMYLCATSRDGGTKNIQYFGAGTRLSVL.

This CDR3 is CASSLLLAGDYNEQFF. In nucleotides, the CDR3 is TGTGCCAGCTCACTCCTCCTAGCGGGAGATTACAATGAGCAGTTCTTC. The chain employs TRBV18 and TRBJ2-1; 10 bases are a match to TRBD2. The germline V gene has CDR1 KGHSH and CDR2 LQKENI. CDR3 length equals 16 residues. The V and J ends lost 4 bases and 4 bases, in that order; junction bases with no gene match: 7.

This clone was found a few times. J is TRBJ2-7 and V is TRBV28, with 9 bases fitting TRBD1. V gave up 6 bases and J gave up 2 bases; unmatched junction bases: 2. The CDR3 is 13 amino acids. The germline V gene encodes CDR1 MDHEN and CDR2 SYDVKM. CDR3 region: CASRGTGPYEQYF. The CDR3 DNA is TGTGCCAGCAGAGGGACAGGGCCCTACGAGCAGTACTTC.

The chain recombines TRBV9 with TRBJ2-3; possible D gene TRBD1, 6 bases. There are 15 residues in the CDR3. Trimming took 2 bases from V and 2 from J, leaving 12 bases between them. Germline CDR1 reads SGDLS; CDR2 reads YYNGEE. The CDR3, as DNA: TGTGCCAGCAGCGTTTCGGGACACCTCACAGATACGCAGTATTTT. Translating it yields CASSVSGHLTDTQYF.

The chain links TRBV18 to TRBJ1-2; 12 positions match TRBD1. Trimming took 3 bases from V and 7 from J; bases not matched to a gene: 0. Germline V gene lookup returns CDR1 KGHSH and CDR2 LQKENI. The CDR3 has 13 residues. Here the CDR3 reads CASSPGQGAGYTF. CDR3 coding DNA: TGTGCCAGCTCACCGGGACAGGGGGCTGGCTACACCTTC.

The V call is TRBV28, the J call TRBJ1-4; no clear D. Germline loops: CDR1 MDHEN, CDR2 SYDVKM. Trimming removed 6 bases at V and 3 bases at J, with 14 bases between. This CDR3 region has 15 residues. The CDR3 protein is CASRSPGRANEKLFF. The CDR3 nucleotides are TGTGCCAGCAGATCCCCGGGAAGGGCTAATGAAAAACTGTTTTTT. The full variable domain, in which reference TRBV28 and TRBJ1-4 provide the parts outside the CDR3, is DVKVTQSSRYLVKRTGEKVFLECVQDMDHENMFWYRQDPGLGLRLIYFSYDVKMKEKGDIPEGYSVSREKKERFSLILESASTNQTSMYLCASRSPGRANEKLFFGSGTQLSVL.

In its sample, this clone was seen once. This rearrangement joins TRBV18 to TRBJ2-7; D perhaps matches TRBD1 (6 bases). Trimming removed 3 bases at V and 0 bases at J, with 15 bases between. CDR1 KGHSH and CDR2 LQKENI come from the germline V gene. This CDR3 region has 16 residues. CDR3 amino acids: CASSPPIDRSSYEQYF. The DNA for the CDR3 is TGTGCCAGCTCACCCCCCATTGACAGGAGCTCCTACGAGCAGTACTTC.

The V gene is TRBV19, the J gene TRBJ1-1, with 7 bases aligning to TRBD1. The CDR3 is 14 residues long. The junction had 6 bases not matched to a gene; V was cut back by 3 bases and J by 5 bases. The V gene's germline CDR1 is LNHDA and CDR2 SQIVND (reference sequence). The CDR3 reads CASSMVQGRTEAFF. CDR3 coding DNA: TGTGCCAGTAGTATGGTACAGGGGAGAACTGAAGCTTTCTTT.

The CDR3 sequence is CASSRASRDRGPGYGYTF. The DNA of the CDR3 is TGTGCCAGCAGCCGTGCGTCCCGGGACAGGGGGCCGGGCTATGGCTACACCTTC. J is TRBJ1-2 and V is TRBV11-2, with TRBD1 identical over 12 bases. The ends lost 5 bases at V and 4 bases at J; junction bases unmatched: 14. Germline V gives CDR1 SGHAT, CDR2 FQNNGV. This CDR3 region has 18 residues.

V and J are TRBV5-1 and TRBJ2-5; 7 bases map to TRBD2. The V gene's germline CDR1 is SGHRS and CDR2 YFSETQ. The CDR3 has 12 amino acids. The V and J ends lost 6 bases and 10 bases, in that order; junction bases with no gene match: 9. The CDR3 nucleotides read TGCGCCAGCACGCTAGCGGAGACTGGCCAGTACTTC. Translated, it gives CASTLAETGQYF.

This chain's CDR3 is CASSQDAAGGDYNSPLHF. The CDR3 region has the DNA TGCGCCAGCAGCCAAGATGCGGCAGGGGGCGACTATAATTCACCCCTCCACTTT. The chain employs TRBV4-3 and TRBJ1-6, with 8 bases identical to TRBD1. Germline lookup yields CDR1 LGHNA and CDR2 YSLEER. Germline trimming cut 0 bases from V and 3 bases from J; bases unmatched to any gene: 7. The CDR3 runs 18 residues.

V and J are TRBV6-1 and TRBJ1-5; no reliable D call. The germline CDR1 and CDR2 sequences are MNHNS and SASEGT. This CDR3 comprises 14 residues. V gave up 6 bases and J gave up 3 bases, with 12 bases separating them. The CDR3: CASRPRALNQPQHF. CDR3 nucleotides: TGTGCCAGCAGGCCCCGGGCCCTCAATCAGCCCCAGCATTTT.

The chain links TRBV7-9 to TRBJ1-1; possibly TRBD1 for D (5 bases). The CDR3 extends over 14 amino acids. V lost 5 bases and J 0 bases, leaving 10 bases between the germline ends. Germline V CDR1 and CDR2: SEHNR, FQNEAQ (reference sequence). The CDR3: CASSATAMNTEAFF. CDR3 nucleotides: TGTGCCAGCAGCGCGACAGCAATGAACACTGAAGCTTTCTTT.

This rearrangement joins TRBV19 to TRBJ2-4, with a possible D match to TRBD2 (5 bases). V was pared by 4 bases and J by 3 bases, with 13 bases between. This CDR3 is 15 amino acids long. The germline CDR1 and CDR2 sequences are LNHDA and SQIVND (reference sequence). This CDR3 reads CASSNGDGVKNIQYF. Here the CDR3 DNA reads TGTGCCAGTAGTAACGGGGATGGAGTCAAAAACATTCAGTACTTC.

This chain connects TRBV4-2 to TRBJ2-3; 10 positions match TRBD2. V dropped 0 bases and J dropped 4; count of bases not matched to a gene: 7. CDR3 size: 17 residues. Per the germline V gene, CDR1 is LGHNA and CDR2 is YNFKEQ. The CDR3 loop reads CASSQDSGTSVSDTQYF. In DNA, the CDR3 is TGTGCCAGCAGCCAAGACTCCGGGACTAGCGTTTCAGATACGCAGTATTTT.

This clone was found once. CDR3 nucleotide sequence: TGCGCCAGCAGCCAAGGACAGGGGATTACCTACGAGCAGTACTTC. Protein product: CASSQGQGITYEQYF. This chain uses TRBV4-1 with TRBJ2-7, with 8 positions matching TRBD1. V shed 1 base, J shed 2 bases, and the junction held 4 bases outside the gene matches. There are 15 residues in the CDR3. Per the germline V gene, CDR1 is MGHRA and CDR2 is YSYEKL.

The CDR3 region has the DNA TGCGCCAGCAGCTTGGATGGTACAGGGGCCTTTGAGCAGTACTTC. It specifies CASSLDGTGAFEQYF. The V and J genes are TRBV5-1 and TRBJ2-7; TRBD1 aligns across 7 bases. The CDR3 consists of 15 residues. Trimming at V came to 0 bases and at J to 7 bases, leaving 10 bases not matched to a gene. Germline CDR1 and CDR2: SGHRS and YFSETQ.

The chain joins TRBV21-1 to TRBJ2-7; the DNA was not compared with TRBD1, the D call given in the table. TRBV21-1 is noted as a pseudogene. The CDR3 runs to 10 residues. CDR3 DNA: TGTGCCAGCAGGACATACGAGCAGTACTTC. It codes for CASRTYEQYF.

The chain has TRBV28 and TRBJ2-7; D is undetermined. Germline CDR1 and CDR2: MDHEN and SYDVKM. Trimming left V 4 bases short and J 2 bases short, with 3 bases between. The CDR3 has 11 amino acids. The CDR3 region is CASSSPYEQYF. CDR3 nucleotides: TGTGCCAGCAGTTCACCCTACGAGCAGTACTTC. The full variable domain, its missing parts supplied by reference TRBV28 and TRBJ2-7, is DVKVTQSSRYLVKRTGEKVFLECVQDMDHENMFWYRQDPGLGLRLIYFSYDVKMKEKGDIPEGYSVSREKKERFSLILESASTNQTSMYLCASSSPYEQYFGPGTRLTVT.